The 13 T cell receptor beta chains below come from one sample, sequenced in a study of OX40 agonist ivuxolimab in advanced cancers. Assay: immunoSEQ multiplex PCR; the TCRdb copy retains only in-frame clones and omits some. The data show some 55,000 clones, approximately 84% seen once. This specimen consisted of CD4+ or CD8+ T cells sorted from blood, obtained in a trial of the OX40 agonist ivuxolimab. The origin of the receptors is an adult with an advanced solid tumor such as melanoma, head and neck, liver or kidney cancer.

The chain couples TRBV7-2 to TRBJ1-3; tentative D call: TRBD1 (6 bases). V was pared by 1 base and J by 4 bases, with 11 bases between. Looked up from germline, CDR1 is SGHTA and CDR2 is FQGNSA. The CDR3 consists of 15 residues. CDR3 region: CASSLGSGTGNTIYF. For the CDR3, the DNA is TGTGCCAGCAGCTTAGGGTCCGGGACAGGAAACACCATATATTTT.

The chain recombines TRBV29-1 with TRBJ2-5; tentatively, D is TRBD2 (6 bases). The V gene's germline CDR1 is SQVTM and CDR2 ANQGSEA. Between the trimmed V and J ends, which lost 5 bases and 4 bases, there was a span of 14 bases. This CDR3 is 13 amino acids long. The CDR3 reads CSVRGPAGETQYF. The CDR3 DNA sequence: TGCAGCGTTCGAGGCCCAGCGGGAGAGACCCAGTACTTC. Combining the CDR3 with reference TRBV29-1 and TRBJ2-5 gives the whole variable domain SAVISQKPSRDICQRGTSLTIQCQVDSQVTMMFWYRQQPGQSLTLIATANQGSEATYESGFVIDKFPISRPNLTFSTLTVSNMSPEDSSIYLCSVRGPAGETQYFGPGTRLLVL.

This CDR3 is CASSVGTGGTALETQYF. CDR3 bases: TGTGCCAGCAGCGTAGGGACAGGGGGTACAGCGTTAGAGACCCAGTACTTC. This chain connects TRBV9 to TRBJ2-5; 10 positions match TRBD1. There are 17 residues in the CDR3. After removal of 0 bases from V and 4 bases from J, the junction contained 9 bases not matched to a gene. CDR1 is SGDLS and CDR2 is YYNGEE in the germline V gene. Looking up the rest from reference TRBV9 and TRBJ2-5 gives the full variable domain: DSGVTQTPKHLITATGQRVTLRCSPRSGDLSVYWYQQSLDQGLQFLIQYYNGEERAKGNILERFSAQQFPDLHSELNLSSLELGDSALYFCASSVGTGGTALETQYFGPGTRLLVL.

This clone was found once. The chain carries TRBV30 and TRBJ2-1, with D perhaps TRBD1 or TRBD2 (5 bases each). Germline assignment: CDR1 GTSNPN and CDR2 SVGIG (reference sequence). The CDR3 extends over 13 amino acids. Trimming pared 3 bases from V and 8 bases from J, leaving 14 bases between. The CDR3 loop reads CAWSRGPIYEQFF. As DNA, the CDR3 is TGTGCCTGGAGCCGGGGCCCAATATATGAGCAGTTCTTC.

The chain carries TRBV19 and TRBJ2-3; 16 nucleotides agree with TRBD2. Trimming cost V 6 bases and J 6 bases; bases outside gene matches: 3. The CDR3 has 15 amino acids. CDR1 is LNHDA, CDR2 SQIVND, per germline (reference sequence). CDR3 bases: TGTGCCAGTAGCACGGGACTAGCGGGAGGGGATACGCAGTATTTT. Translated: CASSTGLAGGDTQYF.

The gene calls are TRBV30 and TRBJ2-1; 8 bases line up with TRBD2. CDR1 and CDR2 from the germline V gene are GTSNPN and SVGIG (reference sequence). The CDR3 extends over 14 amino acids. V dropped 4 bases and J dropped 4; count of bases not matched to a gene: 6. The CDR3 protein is CAWKVTGGYNEQFF. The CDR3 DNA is TGTGCCTGGAAGGTAACGGGAGGGTACAATGAGCAGTTCTTC.

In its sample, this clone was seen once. The CDR3 DNA sequence: TGTGCCAGCAGCCTCGGAGATGGAAACACCATATATTTT. Translated, it gives CASSLGDGNTIYF. V is TRBV5-5 and J is TRBJ1-3; the D is unclear. The CDR3 runs to 13 residues. V lost 4 bases and J lost 3, with 8 bases in between. Germline-derived CDR1 and CDR2 are SGHKS and YYEKEE (reference sequence). The whole variable domain, remainder taken from reference TRBV5-5 and TRBJ1-3, is DAGVTQSPTHLIKTRGQQVTLRCSPISGHKSVSWYQQVLGQGPQFIFQYYEKEERGRGNFPDRFSARQFPNYSSELNVNALLLGDSALYLCASSLGDGNTIYFGEGSWLTVV.

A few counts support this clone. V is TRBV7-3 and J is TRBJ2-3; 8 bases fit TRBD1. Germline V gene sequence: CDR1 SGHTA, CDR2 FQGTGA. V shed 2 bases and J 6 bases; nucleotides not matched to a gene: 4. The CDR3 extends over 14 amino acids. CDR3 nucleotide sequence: TGTGCCAGCAGCTTAGGGACAGGTGGGGATACGCAGTATTTT. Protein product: CASSLGTGGDTQYF.

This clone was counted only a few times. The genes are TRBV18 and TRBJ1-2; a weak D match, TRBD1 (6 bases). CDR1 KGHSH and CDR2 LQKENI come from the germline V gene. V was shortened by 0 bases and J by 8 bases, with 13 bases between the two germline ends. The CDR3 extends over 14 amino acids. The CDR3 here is CASSPPTGLGGYTF. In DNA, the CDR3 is TGTGCCAGCTCACCACCAACAGGGCTTGGGGGCTACACCTTC. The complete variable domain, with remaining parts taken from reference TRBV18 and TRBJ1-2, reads NAGVMQNPRHLVRRRGQEARLRCSPMKGHSHVYWYRQLPEEGLKFMVYLQKENIIDESGMPKERFSAEFPKEGPSILRIQQVVRGDSAAYFCASSPPTGLGGYTFGSGTRLTVV.

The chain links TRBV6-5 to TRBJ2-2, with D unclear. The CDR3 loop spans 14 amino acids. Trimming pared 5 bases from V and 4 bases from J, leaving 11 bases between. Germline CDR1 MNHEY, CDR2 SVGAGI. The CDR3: CASSERPPTGELFF. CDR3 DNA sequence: TGTGCCAGCAGTGAACGTCCCCCCACCGGGGAGCTGTTTTTT.

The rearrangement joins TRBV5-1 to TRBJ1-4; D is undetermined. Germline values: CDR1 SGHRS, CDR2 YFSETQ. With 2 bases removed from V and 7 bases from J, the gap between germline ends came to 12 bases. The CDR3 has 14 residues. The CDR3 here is CASSLDGRPEKLFF. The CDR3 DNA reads TGCGCCAGCAGCTTAGACGGCAGACCTGAAAAACTGTTTTTT.

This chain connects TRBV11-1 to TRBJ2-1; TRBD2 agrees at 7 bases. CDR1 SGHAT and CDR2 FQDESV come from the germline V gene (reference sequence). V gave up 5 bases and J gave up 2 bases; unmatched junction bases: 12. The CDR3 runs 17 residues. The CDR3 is CASSALGGRGPYNEQFF. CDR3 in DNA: TGTGCCAGCAGCGCTTTGGGAGGGAGGGGACCCTACAATGAGCAGTTCTTC.

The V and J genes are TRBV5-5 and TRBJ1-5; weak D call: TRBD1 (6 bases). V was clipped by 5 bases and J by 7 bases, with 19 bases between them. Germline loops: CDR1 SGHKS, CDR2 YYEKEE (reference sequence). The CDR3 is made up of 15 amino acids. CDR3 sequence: CASSRDGGGEQPQHF. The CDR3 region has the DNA TGTGCCAGCAGTAGAGATGGAGGGGGTGAACAGCCCCAGCATTTT.